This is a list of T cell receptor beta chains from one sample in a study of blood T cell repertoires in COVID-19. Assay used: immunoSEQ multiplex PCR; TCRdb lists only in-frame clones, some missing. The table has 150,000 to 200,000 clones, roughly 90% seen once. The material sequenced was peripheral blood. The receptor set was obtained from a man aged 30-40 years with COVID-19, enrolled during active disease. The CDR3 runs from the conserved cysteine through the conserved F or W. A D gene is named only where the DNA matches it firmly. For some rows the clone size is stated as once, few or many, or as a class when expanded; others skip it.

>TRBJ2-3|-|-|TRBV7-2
TGTGCCAGCAGCCACTACACAGATACGCAGTATTTT
CASSHYTDTQYF
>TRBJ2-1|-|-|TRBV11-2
TGTGCCAGCAGCTTAGGACTCGAAACCTACAATGAGCAGTTCTTC
CASSLGLETYNEQFF
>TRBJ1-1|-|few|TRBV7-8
TGTGCCAGCAGCTCCCCCCGGGGGAACACTGAAGCTTTCTTT
CASSSPRGNTEAFF
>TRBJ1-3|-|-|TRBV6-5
TGTGCCAGCACCTTCACAGGGAACGCTGGAAACACCATATATTTT
CASTFTGNAGNTIYF
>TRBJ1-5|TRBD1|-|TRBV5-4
TGTGCCAGCAGCTTGGAAGGGGGCGGGAATCAGCCCCAGCATTTT
CASSLEGGGNQPQHF
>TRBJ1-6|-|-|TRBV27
TGTGCCAGCAGTTTTAGGGGAGGGGGGAGCTCCTATAATTCACCCCTCCACTTT
CASSFRGGGSSYNSPLHF
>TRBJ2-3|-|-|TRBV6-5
TGTGCCAGCAGTTTCGAGGAAAGGATAGATACGCAGTATTTT
CASSFEERIDTQYF
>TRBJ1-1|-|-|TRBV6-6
TGTGCCAGCAGACCACCCGGGGGGAACACTGAAGCTTTCTTT
CASRPPGGNTEAFF
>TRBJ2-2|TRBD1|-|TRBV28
TGTGCCAGCAGCCAACGACAGGGGCAGGCCGGGGAGCTGTTTTTT
CASSQRQGQAGELFF
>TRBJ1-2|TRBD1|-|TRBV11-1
TGTGCCAGCAGCTTACCAGGGGGGAGTTTCTATGGCTACACCTTC
CASSLPGGSFYGYTF
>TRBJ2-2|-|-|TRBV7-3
TGTGCCAGCAGCTTCGGGGGGCCCAACACCGGGGAGCTGTTTTTT
CASSFGGPNTGELFF
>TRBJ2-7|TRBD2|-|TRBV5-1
TGCGCCAGCAGCTTTAGCGGGGGGTCCTACGAGCAGTACTTC
CASSFSGGSYEQYF
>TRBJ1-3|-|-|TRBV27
TGTGCCAGCAGTTTGAGGGGAGGGTTAGGAAACACCATATATTTT
CASSLRGGLGNTIYF
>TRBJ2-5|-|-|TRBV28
TGTGCCAGCAGTTTTCAGGAGACCCAGTACTTC
CASSFQETQYF
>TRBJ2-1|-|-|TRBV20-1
TGCAGTGCTTCAGAGGGGGGGGAGCAGTTCTTC
CSASEGGEQFF
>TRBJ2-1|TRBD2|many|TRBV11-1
TGTGCCACCGAAAGTTATTGGGAGGGCTCCTACAATGAGCAGTTCTTC
CATESYWEGSYNEQFF
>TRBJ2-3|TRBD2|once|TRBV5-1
TGCGCCAGCAGGAGCGGGGGGGCTTCAGATACGCAGTATTTT
CASRSGGASDTQYF
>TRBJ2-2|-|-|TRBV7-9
TGTGCCAGCAGCCTGTCCGGGGAGCTGTTTTTT
CASSLSGELFF
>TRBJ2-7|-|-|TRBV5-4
TGTGCCAGCAGCATCCAGGGTCAGCAGTACTTC
CASSIQGQQYF
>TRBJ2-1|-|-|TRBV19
TGTGCCAGTAGCACATATCTTTCGAGTCAAGCGGTAGACAATGAGCAGTTCTTC
CASSTYLSSQAVDNEQFF
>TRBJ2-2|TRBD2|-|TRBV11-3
TGTGCCAGCAGCTCCGTGGGGAGGGGCACCGGGGAGCTGTTTTTT
CASSSVGRGTGELFF
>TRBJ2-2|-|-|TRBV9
TGTGCCAGCAGCGTAGGATACGGGGGTATCACCGGGGAGCTGTTTTTT
CASSVGYGGITGELFF